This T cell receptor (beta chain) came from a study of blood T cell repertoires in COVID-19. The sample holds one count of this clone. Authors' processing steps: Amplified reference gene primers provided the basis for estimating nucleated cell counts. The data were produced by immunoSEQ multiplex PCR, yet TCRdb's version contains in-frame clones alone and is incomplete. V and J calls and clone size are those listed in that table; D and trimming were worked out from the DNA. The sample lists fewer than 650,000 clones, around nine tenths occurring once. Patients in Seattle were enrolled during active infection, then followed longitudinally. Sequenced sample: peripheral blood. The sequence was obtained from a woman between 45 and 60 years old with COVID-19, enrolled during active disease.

Here the CDR3 DNA reads TGTGCCAGCAGCGTAGCTCTGGGGAGGTCTGGAAACACCATATATTTT. Translating it yields CASSVALGRSGNTIYF. The rearrangement uses TRBV9 and TRBJ1-3; no clear D gene. Trimming took 0 bases from V and 1 from J, leaving 11 bases between them. Looked up from germline, CDR1 is SGDLS and CDR2 is YYNGEE. The CDR3 extends over 16 amino acids. The variable domain in full, completed from reference TRBV9 and TRBJ1-3, reads DSGVTQTPKHLITATGQRVTLRCSPRSGDLSVYWYQQSLDQGLQFLIQYYNGEERAKGNILERFSAQQFPDLHSELNLSSLELGDSALYFCASSVALGRSGNTIYFGEGSWLTVV.